The clone carrying this T cell receptor (beta chain) has a count of ten or more. Antigen specificity is unknown. Unique molecular identifiers were included in an RNA-based 3' RACE TCR library. Via MiXCR, TCRdb re-called the 3' RACE reads, giving one row per CDR3 protein. Here the sample spans some 51,000 distinct CDR3 sequences, approximately 4% being singletons. This entry is derived from a study of HIV-infected children after antiretroviral therapy interruption. Overall study context: Median age was approximately 9.4 years (interruption) and about 8 years (continuous). Continuous-treatment samples came from weeks 0, 48 and 150.

General observations from the study: Naive CD4+ sequences overlapped less between time points once interruption began.

Specified treatment: PENTA 11 planned treatment interruption arm or continuous ART arm. This TCR came from a pool of human donors with HIV. Here the sequenced sample was CD45RA+ CD4+ T cells from PBMCs, pooled from several time points, taken from a donor given antiretroviral therapy, either interrupted or continuous. The subset was: naive CD4+ CD45RA+ CD45RO- T cells.

CDR3 nucleotide sequence: TGTGCCACCACCTCTTTCTGGACAGGGGACACCGGGGAGCTGTTTTTT. Protein product: CATTSFWTGDTGELFF. The rearrangement links TRBV28 to TRBJ2-2; 9 bases fit TRBD1. V dropped 10 bases and J dropped 3; count of bases not matched to a gene: 12. CDR3 size: 16 residues. Germline CDR1 is MDHEN and CDR2 is SYDVKM.